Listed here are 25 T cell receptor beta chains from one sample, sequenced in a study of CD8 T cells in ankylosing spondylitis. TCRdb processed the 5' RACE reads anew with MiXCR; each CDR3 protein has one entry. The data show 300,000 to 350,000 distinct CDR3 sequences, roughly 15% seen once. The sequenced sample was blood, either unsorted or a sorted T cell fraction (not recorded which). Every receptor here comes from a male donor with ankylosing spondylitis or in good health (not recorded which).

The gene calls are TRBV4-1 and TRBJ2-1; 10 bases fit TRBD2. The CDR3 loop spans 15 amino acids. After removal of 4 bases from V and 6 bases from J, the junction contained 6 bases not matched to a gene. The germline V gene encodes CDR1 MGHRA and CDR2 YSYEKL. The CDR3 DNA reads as TGCGCCAGCAGCCCGCTAGCGGGAGTCCCCAATGAGCAGTTCTTC. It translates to CASSPLAGVPNEQFF.

CDR3 in amino acids: CAWSLPGGGGSTDTQYF. In DNA form, the CDR3 reads TGTGCCTGGAGTCTGCCGGGTGGGGGGGGTAGCACAGATACGCAGTATTTT. The chain joins TRBV30 to TRBJ2-3; 7 bases line up with TRBD2. This CDR3 has 17 amino acids. Germline V gene sequence: CDR1 GTSNPN, CDR2 SVGIG (reference sequence). V shed 2 bases and J 0 bases; nucleotides not matched to a gene: 11.

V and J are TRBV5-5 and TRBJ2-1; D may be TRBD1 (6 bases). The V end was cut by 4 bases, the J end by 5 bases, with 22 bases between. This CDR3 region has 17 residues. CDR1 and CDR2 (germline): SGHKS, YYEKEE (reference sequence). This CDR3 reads CASSPLSTGLLNNEQFF. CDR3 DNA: TGTGCCAGCAGCCCCCTCTCGACAGGACTCCTGAACAATGAGCAGTTCTTC.

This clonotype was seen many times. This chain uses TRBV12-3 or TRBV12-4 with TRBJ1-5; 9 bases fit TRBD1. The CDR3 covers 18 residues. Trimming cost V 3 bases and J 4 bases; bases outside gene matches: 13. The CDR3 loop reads CASSFHPWTGAGNQPQHF. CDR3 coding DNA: TGTGCCAGCAGTTTTCATCCCTGGACAGGGGCAGGGAATCAGCCCCAGCATTTT.

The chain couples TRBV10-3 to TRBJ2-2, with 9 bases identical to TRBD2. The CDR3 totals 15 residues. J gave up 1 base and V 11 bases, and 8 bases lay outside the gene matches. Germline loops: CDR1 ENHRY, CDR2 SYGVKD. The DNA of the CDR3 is TGTGCCCTCTCCAATAGCGGGAGGAACACCGGGGAGCTGTTTTTT. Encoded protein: CALSNSGRNTGELFF.

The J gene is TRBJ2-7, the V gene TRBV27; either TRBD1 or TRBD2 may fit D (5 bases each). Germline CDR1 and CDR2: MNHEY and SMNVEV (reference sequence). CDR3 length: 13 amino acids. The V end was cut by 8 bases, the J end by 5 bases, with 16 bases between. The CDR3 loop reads CASGRARDHEQYF. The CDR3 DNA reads TGTGCCAGCGGAAGGGCCCGGGACCACGAGCAGTACTTC.

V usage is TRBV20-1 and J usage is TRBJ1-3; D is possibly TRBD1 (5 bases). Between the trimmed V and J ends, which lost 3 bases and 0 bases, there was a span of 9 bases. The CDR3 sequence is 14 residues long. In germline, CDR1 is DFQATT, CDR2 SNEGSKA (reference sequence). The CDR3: CSARGRNSGNTIYF. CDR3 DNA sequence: TGCAGTGCTAGGGGACGGAACTCTGGAAACACCATATATTTT.

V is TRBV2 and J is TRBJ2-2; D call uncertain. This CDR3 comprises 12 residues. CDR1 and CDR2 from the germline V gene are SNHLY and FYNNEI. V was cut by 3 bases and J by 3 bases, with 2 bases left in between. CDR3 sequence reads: CASSDHTGELFF. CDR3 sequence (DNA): TGTGCCAGCAGTGATCACACCGGGGAGCTGTTTTTT.

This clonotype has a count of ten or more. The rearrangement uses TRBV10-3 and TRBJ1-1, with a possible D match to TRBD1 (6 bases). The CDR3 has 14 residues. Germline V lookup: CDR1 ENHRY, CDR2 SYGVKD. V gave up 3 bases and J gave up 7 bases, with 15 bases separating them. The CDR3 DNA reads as TGTGCCATCAGTGAATGGGGGGCGCGGGGTGAAGCTTTCTTT. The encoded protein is CAISEWGARGEAFF.

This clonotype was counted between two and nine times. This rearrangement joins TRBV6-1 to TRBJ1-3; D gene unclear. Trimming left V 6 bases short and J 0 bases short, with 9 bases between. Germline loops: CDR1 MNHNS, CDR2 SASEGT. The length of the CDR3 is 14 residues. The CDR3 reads CASRHGDSGNTIYF. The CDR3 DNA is TGTGCCAGCAGGCACGGGGACTCTGGAAACACCATATATTTT.

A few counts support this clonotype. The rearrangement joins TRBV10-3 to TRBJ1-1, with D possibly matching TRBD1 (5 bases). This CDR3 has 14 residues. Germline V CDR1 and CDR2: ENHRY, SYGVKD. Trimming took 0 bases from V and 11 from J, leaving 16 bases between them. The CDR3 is CAISESGATSGAFF. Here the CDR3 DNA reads TGTGCCATCAGTGAGTCAGGGGCGACCAGTGGGGCTTTCTTT.

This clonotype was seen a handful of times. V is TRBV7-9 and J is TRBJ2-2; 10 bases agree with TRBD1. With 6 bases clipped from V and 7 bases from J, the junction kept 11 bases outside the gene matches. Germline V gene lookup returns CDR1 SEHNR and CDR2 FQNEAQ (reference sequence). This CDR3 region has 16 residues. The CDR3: CASRRTPTGGHGELFF. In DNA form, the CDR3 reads TGTGCCAGCAGGCGTACCCCGACAGGGGGCCACGGGGAGCTGTTTTTT.

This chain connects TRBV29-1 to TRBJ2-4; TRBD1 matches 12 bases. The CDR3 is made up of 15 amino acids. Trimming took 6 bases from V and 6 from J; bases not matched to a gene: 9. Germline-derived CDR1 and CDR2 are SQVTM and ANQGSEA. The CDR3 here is CSVGRDRGLGNIQYF. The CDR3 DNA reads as TGCAGCGTCGGCCGGGACAGGGGGCTTGGAAACATTCAGTACTTC.

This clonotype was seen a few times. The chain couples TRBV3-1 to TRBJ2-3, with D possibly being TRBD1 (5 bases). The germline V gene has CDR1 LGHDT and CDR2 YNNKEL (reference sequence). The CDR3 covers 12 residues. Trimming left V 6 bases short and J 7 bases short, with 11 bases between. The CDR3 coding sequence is TGTGCCAGCAGTTTCGACAGAAATACGCAGTATTTT. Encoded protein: CASSFDRNTQYF.

CDR3 DNA sequence: TGTGCCATCAGCGCCGGGACTAGCGGGGACAATGAGCAGTTCTTC. Protein sequence: CAISAGTSGDNEQFF. J is TRBJ2-1 and V is TRBV10-3; 13 bases align to TRBD2. Per the germline V gene, CDR1 is ENHRY and CDR2 is SYGVKD. V dropped 6 bases and J dropped 5; count of bases not matched to a gene: 4. The CDR3 sequence is 15 residues long.

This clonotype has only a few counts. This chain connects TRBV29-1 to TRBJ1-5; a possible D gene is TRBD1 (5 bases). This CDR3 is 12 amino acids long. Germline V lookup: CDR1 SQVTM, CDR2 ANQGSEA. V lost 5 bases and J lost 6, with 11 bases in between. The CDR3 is CSVQGSGQPQHF. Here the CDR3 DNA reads TGCAGCGTTCAGGGTTCGGGTCAGCCCCAGCATTTT.

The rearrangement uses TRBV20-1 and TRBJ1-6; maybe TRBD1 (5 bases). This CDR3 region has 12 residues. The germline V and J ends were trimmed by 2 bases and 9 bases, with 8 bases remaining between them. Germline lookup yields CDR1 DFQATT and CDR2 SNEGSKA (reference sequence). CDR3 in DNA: TGCAGTGCTAGACAAACAGGTTCACCCCTCCACTTT. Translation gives CSARQTGSPLHF.

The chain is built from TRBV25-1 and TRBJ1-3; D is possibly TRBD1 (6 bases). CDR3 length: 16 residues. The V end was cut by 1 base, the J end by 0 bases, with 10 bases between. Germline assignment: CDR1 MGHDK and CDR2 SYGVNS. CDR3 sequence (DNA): TGTGCCAGCAGTGAATGGCAGGGGTCCTCTGGAAACACCATATATTTT. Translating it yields CASSEWQGSSGNTIYF.

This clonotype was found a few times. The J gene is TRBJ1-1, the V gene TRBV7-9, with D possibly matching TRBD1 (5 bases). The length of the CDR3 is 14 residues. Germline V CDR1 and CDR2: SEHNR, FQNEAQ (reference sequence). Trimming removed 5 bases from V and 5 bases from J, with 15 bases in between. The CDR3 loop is CASSPDGGGTEAFF. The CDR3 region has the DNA TGTGCCAGCAGCCCGGATGGGGGGGGGACTGAAGCTTTCTTT.

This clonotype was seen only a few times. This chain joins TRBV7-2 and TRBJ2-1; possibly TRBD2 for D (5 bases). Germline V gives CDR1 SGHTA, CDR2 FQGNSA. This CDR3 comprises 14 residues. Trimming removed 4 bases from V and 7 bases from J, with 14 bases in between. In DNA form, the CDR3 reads TGTGCCAGCAGCTCCCGCCGGGAAACAAATGAGCAGTTCTTC. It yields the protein CASSSRRETNEQFF.

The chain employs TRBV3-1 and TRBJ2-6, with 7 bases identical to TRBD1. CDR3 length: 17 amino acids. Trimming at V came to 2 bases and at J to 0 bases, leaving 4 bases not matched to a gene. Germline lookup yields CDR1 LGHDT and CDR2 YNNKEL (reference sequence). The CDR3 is CASSQTGVLSGANVLTF. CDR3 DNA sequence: TGTGCCAGCAGCCAAACAGGGGTCCTCTCTGGGGCCAACGTCCTGACTTTC. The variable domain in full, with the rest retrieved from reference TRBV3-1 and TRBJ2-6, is DTAVSQTPKYLVTQMGNDKSIKCEQNLGHDTMYWYKQDSKKFLKIMFSYNNKELIINETVPNRFSPKSPDKAHLNLHINSLELGDSAVYFCASSQTGVLSGANVLTFGAGSRLTVL.

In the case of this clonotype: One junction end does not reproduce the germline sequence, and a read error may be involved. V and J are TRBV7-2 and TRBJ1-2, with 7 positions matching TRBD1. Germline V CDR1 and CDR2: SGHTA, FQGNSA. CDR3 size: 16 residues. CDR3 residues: CASSPGGMGSNYGYTF. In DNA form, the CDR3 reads TGTGCCAGCAGCCCAGGGGGGATGGGGTCCAACTATGGCTACACTTTC.

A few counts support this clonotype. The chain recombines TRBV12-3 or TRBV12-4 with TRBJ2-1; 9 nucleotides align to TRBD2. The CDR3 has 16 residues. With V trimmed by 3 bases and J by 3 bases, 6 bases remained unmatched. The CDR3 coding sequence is TGTGCCAGCAGTTTGGCTAGCGGGGCTCTCTACAATGAGCAGTTCTTC. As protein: CASSLASGALYNEQFF.

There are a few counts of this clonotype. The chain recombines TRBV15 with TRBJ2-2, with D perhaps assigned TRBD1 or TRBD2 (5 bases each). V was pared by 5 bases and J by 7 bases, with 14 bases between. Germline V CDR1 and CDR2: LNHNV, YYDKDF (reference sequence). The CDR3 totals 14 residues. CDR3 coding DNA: TGTGCCACCAGCGTCCAGGGAGATGGCGGGGAGCTGTTTTTT. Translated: CATSVQGDGGELFF.

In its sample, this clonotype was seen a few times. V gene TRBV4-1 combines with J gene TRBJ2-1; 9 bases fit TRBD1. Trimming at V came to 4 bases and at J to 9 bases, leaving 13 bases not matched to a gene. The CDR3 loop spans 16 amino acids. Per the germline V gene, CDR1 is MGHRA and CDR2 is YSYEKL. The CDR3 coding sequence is TGCGCCAGCAGCCGCCTTGGGACAGGGAATAATATTGAGCAGTTCTTC. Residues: CASSRLGTGNNIEQFF.